This TCR beta chain was sequenced in a study of siplizumab effects on memory and regulatory T cells. General study points: Naive T cells, seemingly more diverse than memory cells, seemed major alloresponse contributors. For mappable alloreactive CD4+ clones, the mean Treg-derived fraction was about 70% with siplizumab and 25% to 30% in controls. In the presence of siplizumab, alloreactive sequences traceable to unstimulated CD4+ memory cells were significantly reduced.

A remark on this clone: Its target is not known.

The CDR3 covers 13 residues. Per the germline V gene, CDR1 is SGHTA and CDR2 is FQGNSA. The V end lost 5 bases, the J end lost 5 bases, and 12 bases lay between the germline ends. The repertoire was sequenced with immunoSEQ multiplex PCR; TCRdb's copy has only in-frame clones and lacks some. The repertoire holds tens of thousands of clones, with about 94% as singletons. Sequences were obtained from non-Treg CD4+ T cells sorted from blood. The rearrangement joins TRBV7-2 to TRBJ1-2; D perhaps matches TRBD1 (5 bases). The receptor was isolated from a human donor in good health. Here the CDR3 reads CASSPGGYYGYTF. DNA for the CDR3: TGTGCCAGCAGCCCGGGGGGATATTATGGCTACACCTTC.